One and the same sample provided the 24 T cell receptor beta chains below, sequenced in a study of T cells in localized non-small cell lung cancer. Assay used: immunoSEQ multiplex PCR; TCRdb lists only in-frame clones, some missing. The table records over 65,000 clones, approximately 84% of them present only once. The material was peripheral blood, obtained before any cancer treatment. All receptors derive from a female donor over 55 with stage I lung adenocarcinoma.

The J gene is TRBJ2-7, the V gene TRBV9, with D uncertain. From germline, CDR1 is SGDLS and CDR2 YYNGEE. V lost 0 bases and J lost 4, with 11 bases in between. This CDR3 spans 14 amino acids. The CDR3 nucleotides read TGTGCCAGCAGCGTAGCTACGACATCTTACGAGCAGTACTTC. This sequence encodes CASSVATTSYEQYF.

The chain has TRBV6-1 and TRBJ2-7, with TRBD2 matching over 13 bases. V was clipped by 8 bases and J by 5 bases; unmatched bases: 9. Germline loops: CDR1 MNHNS, CDR2 SASEGT. CDR3 length: 15 amino acids. The CDR3 loop is CASAGIGLAGDEQYF. In DNA form, the CDR3 reads TGTGCCAGCGCCGGGATAGGACTAGCGGGGGACGAGCAGTACTTC.

The chain links TRBV18 to TRBJ1-2; D remains unclear. Germline loops: CDR1 KGHSH, CDR2 LQKENI. The CDR3 length is 14 residues. V was cut by 0 bases and J by 0 bases, with 5 bases left in between. CDR3 sequence: CASSPPDSNYGYTF. In nucleotides, the CDR3 is TGTGCCAGCTCACCACCAGATTCTAACTATGGCTACACCTTC.

The chain uses TRBV9 and TRBJ1-3; weak D call: TRBD1 (5 bases). The CDR3 sequence is 15 residues long. Trimming pared 0 bases from V and 0 bases from J, leaving 7 bases between. CDR1 SGDLS and CDR2 YYNGEE come from the germline V gene. For the CDR3, the DNA is TGTGCCAGCAGCGTAGATCAGGGCTCTGGAAACACCATATATTTT. Amino acids: CASSVDQGSGNTIYF.

This chain uses TRBV10-1 with TRBJ1-1; maybe TRBD1 (5 bases). Germline CDR1 is WNHNN and CDR2 is SYGVQD (reference sequence). V lost 4 bases to trimming and J lost 5 bases, with 14 bases between them. The CDR3 covers 14 residues. This CDR3 reads CASSASGGGTEAFF. CDR3 nucleotide sequence: TGCGCCAGCAGTGCATCGGGGGGAGGGACTGAAGCTTTCTTT.

The rearrangement uses TRBV28 and TRBJ1-1; D unclear. CDR3 length: 12 residues. V lost 6 bases, J lost 9 bases, and 14 bases lay in between. Germline V lookup: CDR1 MDHEN, CDR2 SYDVKM. CDR3 nucleotides: TGTGCCAGCAGCCAACTTCACGAGAAAGCTTTCTTT. Amino acid sequence: CASSQLHEKAFF.

The chain carries TRBV5-4 and TRBJ2-1; either TRBD1 or TRBD2 may supply D (6 bases each). The CDR3 is 16 amino acids. Trimming left V 4 bases short and J 2 bases short, with 16 bases between. Germline V gene data show CDR1 as SGHNT and CDR2 as YYREEE (reference sequence). This CDR3 is CASSPGGTNTYNEQFF. CDR3 nucleotide sequence: TGTGCCAGCAGCCCCGGAGGGACAAATACCTACAATGAGCAGTTCTTC.

The J gene is TRBJ2-1, the V gene TRBV4-3, with D perhaps TRBD1 (6 bases). The V end was cut by 1 base, the J end by 9 bases, with 19 bases between. The CDR3 contains 16 residues. Germline V CDR1 and CDR2: LGHNA, YSLEER. The CDR3: CASSQVEGVGQSEQFF. The CDR3 DNA follows: TGCGCCAGCAGCCAAGTCGAGGGGGTAGGACAATCTGAGCAGTTCTTC.

The V call is TRBV19, the J call TRBJ2-7; D is unclear. The CDR3 is 15 amino acids. The germline V gene has CDR1 LNHDA and CDR2 SQIVND (reference sequence). The V end was cut by 3 bases, the J end by 2 bases, with 14 bases between. The CDR3 sequence: CASSIAFGQTYEQYF. CDR3 nucleotide sequence: TGTGCCAGTAGTATTGCTTTCGGGCAAACCTACGAGCAGTACTTC. The complete variable domain, with remaining parts taken from reference TRBV19 and TRBJ2-7, reads DGGITQSPKYLFRKEGQNVTLSCEQNLNHDAMYWYRQDPGQGLRLIYYSQIVNDFQKGDIAEGYSVSREKKESFPLTVTSAQKNPTAFYLCASSIAFGQTYEQYFGPGTRLTVT.

The chain recombines TRBV6-1 with TRBJ1-5; D remains ambiguous. The CDR3 is 13 residues long. V dropped 0 bases and J dropped 9 bases, with 9 bases sitting between them. From germline, CDR1 is MNHNS and CDR2 SASEGT. CDR3 in amino acids: CASSEAPSRPQHF. The CDR3 bases are TGTGCCAGCAGTGAAGCTCCGTCCCGGCCCCAGCATTTT.

In DNA form, the CDR3 reads TGTGCCAGCAGCTTAGCGGTTATGGGACAGGGTCACTACGAGCAGTACTTC. Translating it yields CASSLAVMGQGHYEQYF. This chain uses TRBV7-9 with TRBJ2-7; 9 bases line up with TRBD1. CDR1 SEHNR and CDR2 FQNEAQ come from the germline V gene (reference sequence). The CDR3 is made up of 17 amino acids. V trimming: 0 bases; J trimming: 3 bases; junction bases outside the gene matches: 9.

This clone came up a few times. This chain connects TRBV7-2 to TRBJ2-3, with D possibly TRBD2 on 5 matching bases. The V end was cut by 5 bases, the J end by 0 bases, with 12 bases between. The germline CDR1 and CDR2 sequences are SGHTA and FQGNSA. This CDR3 contains 15 residues. As DNA, the CDR3 is TGTGCCAGCAGCCCTTTAGCGAGCAGCACAGATACGCAGTATTTT. This translates into CASSPLASSTDTQYF.

The chain has TRBV28 and TRBJ2-3; weak D call: TRBD2 (5 bases). Germline CDR1 is MDHEN and CDR2 is SYDVKM. V was clipped by 10 bases and J by 10 bases, with 27 bases between them. This CDR3 has 15 amino acids. DNA for the CDR3: TGTGCCACAACGACCGGGCTAAGGGCCGTCGGGGCGCAGTATTTT. Translating it yields CATTTGLRAVGAQYF.

This chain joins TRBV6-1 and TRBJ2-7; 7 positions agree with TRBD1. Trimming removed 0 bases from V and 4 bases from J; junction bases left unmatched: 6. Per germline, CDR1 MNHNS and CDR2 SASEGT. The CDR3 is made up of 15 amino acids. The CDR3 coding sequence is TGTGCCAGCAGTGAAGCAGGGGACAGCCCTTACGAGCAGTACTTC. It yields the protein CASSEAGDSPYEQYF.

The sample holds one count of this clone. The gene calls are TRBV2 and TRBJ2-7; D could derive from TRBD1 or TRBD2 (5 bases each). The length of the CDR3 is 16 residues. Germline CDR1 is SNHLY and CDR2 is FYNNEI. V lost 2 bases and J lost 3, with 17 bases in between. This chain's CDR3 is CASSELGELSFYEQYF. As DNA, the CDR3 is TGTGCCAGCAGTGAACTGGGGGAGTTGAGTTTCTACGAGCAGTACTTC.

The CDR3 region is CASRKTGGADQPQHF. CDR3 sequence (DNA): TGTGCCAGCAGAAAGACAGGGGGCGCAGATCAGCCCCAGCATTTT. The chain couples TRBV6-6 to TRBJ1-5, with TRBD1 matching 10 bases. This CDR3 has 15 amino acids. Germline-derived CDR1 and CDR2 are MNHNY and SVGAGI (reference sequence). The J segment lost 5 bases and the V segment lost 6 bases, leaving 7 bases of the junction unmatched.

This chain uses TRBV7-9 with TRBJ2-3; no clear D. The CDR3 spans 11 residues. CDR1 and CDR2 from the germline V gene are SEHNR and FQNEAQ (reference sequence). V was clipped by 7 bases and J by 5 bases, with 7 bases between them. The CDR3 sequence: CASTNLDTQYF. The CDR3 bases are TGTGCCAGCACCAACTTAGATACGCAGTATTTT.

The chain combines TRBV18 with TRBJ2-2; possibly TRBD1 for D (5 bases). The CDR3 consists of 16 residues. Trimming removed 2 bases from V and 1 base from J, with 11 bases in between. Per the germline V gene, CDR1 is KGHSH and CDR2 is LQKENI. The CDR3 loop reads CASSPSRQMNTGELFF. The CDR3 nucleotides are TGTGCCAGCTCACCATCCAGACAGATGAACACCGGGGAGCTGTTTTTT.

The chain is built from TRBV7-9 and TRBJ2-7; 9 bases fit TRBD1. The CDR3 has 14 residues. With V trimmed by 8 bases and J by 4 bases, 9 bases remained unmatched. Germline CDR1 reads SEHNR; CDR2 reads FQNEAQ (reference sequence). The CDR3 is CASGPRTGAYEQYF. The CDR3 coding sequence is TGTGCCAGCGGGCCCAGGACAGGGGCTTACGAGCAGTACTTC.

The chain carries TRBV4-2 and TRBJ2-3, with 7 nucleotides matching TRBD1. The germline gives CDR1 LGHNA, CDR2 YNFKEQ. The length of the CDR3 is 14 residues. Trimming cost V 4 bases and J 4 bases; bases outside gene matches: 5. The CDR3 is CASSPNRGSDTQYF. The CDR3 DNA reads TGTGCCAGCAGCCCGAACAGGGGTTCAGATACGCAGTATTTT.

The chain recombines TRBV2 with TRBJ1-2, with 7 bases fitting TRBD1. J was trimmed by 7 bases and V by 4 bases; bases with no gene match: 9. The CDR3 contains 14 residues. The germline V gene encodes CDR1 SNHLY and CDR2 FYNNEI. Here the CDR3 reads CASSVDRVPSGYTF. The CDR3 nucleotides are TGTGCCAGCAGTGTAGACAGGGTCCCCAGTGGCTACACCTTC.

The chain uses TRBV10-3 and TRBJ2-1; D may be TRBD1 (5 bases). CDR3 size: 12 residues. V lost 6 bases, J lost 8 bases, and 11 bases lay in between. CDR1 and CDR2 from the germline V gene are ENHRY and SYGVKD. The CDR3: CAIRDQGDEQFF. CDR3 in DNA: TGTGCCATCAGGGACCAAGGGGATGAGCAGTTCTTC.

The rearrangement links TRBV7-9 to TRBJ1-2, with D unresolved. The CDR3 sequence is 15 residues long. The germline V gene encodes CDR1 SEHNR and CDR2 FQNEAQ (reference sequence). V was shortened by 3 bases and J by 8 bases, with 19 bases between the two germline ends. In nucleotides, the CDR3 is TGTGCCAGCAGCTTGTGGCAAAGTCTCGAGACCGGCTACACCTTC. It encodes CASSLWQSLETGYTF.

This clone was recorded a few times. J is TRBJ2-2 and V is TRBV2, with TRBD1 as a possible D gene (6 bases). The CDR3 runs to 14 residues. The ends were cut back, 3 bases at V and 6 bases at J, with 11 bases in the middle. Germline CDR1 and CDR2: SNHLY and FYNNEI. Here the CDR3 DNA reads TGTGCCAGCAGTGAGTCAGGGGCCGCCGGGGAGCTGTTTTTT. This sequence encodes CASSESGAAGELFF.